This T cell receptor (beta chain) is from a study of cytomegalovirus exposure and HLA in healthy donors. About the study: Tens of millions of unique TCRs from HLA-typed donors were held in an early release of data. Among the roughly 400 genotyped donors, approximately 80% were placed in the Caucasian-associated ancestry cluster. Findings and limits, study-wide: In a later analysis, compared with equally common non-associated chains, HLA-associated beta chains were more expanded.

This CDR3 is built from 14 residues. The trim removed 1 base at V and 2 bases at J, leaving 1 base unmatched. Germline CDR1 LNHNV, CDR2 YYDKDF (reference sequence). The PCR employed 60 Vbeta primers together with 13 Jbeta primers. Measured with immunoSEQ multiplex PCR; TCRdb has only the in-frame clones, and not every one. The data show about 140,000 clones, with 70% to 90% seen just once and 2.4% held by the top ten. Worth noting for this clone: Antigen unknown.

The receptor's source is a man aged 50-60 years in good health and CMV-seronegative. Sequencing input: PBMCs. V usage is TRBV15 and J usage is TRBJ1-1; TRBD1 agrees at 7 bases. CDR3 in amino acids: CATSRGQGNTEAFF. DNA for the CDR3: TGTGCCACCAGCAGAGGACAGGGAAACACTGAAGCTTTCTTT.